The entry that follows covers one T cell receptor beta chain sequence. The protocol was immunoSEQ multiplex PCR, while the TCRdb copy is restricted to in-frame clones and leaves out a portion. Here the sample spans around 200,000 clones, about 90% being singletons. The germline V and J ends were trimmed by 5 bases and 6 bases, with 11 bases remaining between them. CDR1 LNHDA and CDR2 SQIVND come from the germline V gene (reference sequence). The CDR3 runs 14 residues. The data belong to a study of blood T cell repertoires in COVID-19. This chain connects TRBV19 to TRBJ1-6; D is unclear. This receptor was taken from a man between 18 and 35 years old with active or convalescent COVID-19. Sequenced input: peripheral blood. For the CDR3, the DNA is TGTGCCAGTAGTGTTAGAGGCCCTAATTCACCCCTCCACTTT. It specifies CASSVRGPNSPLHF.